The clone carrying this T cell receptor (beta chain) is labeled as medium-sized. The data were obtained in a study of blood T cell repertoires in COVID-19. Study information: The United States, Italy and Spain supplied acute and convalescent COVID-19 samples. PBMCs, B-cell-depleted T cells, or T cells were the source of the cDNA or gDNA that made up the material.

The authors' processing: Estimation of nucleated cell counts was performed using reference gene primer amplification. Here immunoSEQ multiplex PCR was the method, and the copy in TCRdb shows in-frame clones only, minus some. V and J calls and clone size are as listed in that table; D and trimming were resolved from the DNA. The sample carries 100,000 to 120,000 clones, over 65% recorded once. The CDR3 consists of 15 residues. Looked up from germline, CDR1 is SGHTA and CDR2 is FQGNSA. V shed 6 bases, J shed 8 bases, and the junction held 6 bases outside the gene matches. Sequenced input: peripheral blood. V usage is TRBV7-2 and J usage is TRBJ2-1, with 14 bases that match TRBD2. The receptor was isolated from a woman aged 80 or over with acute or convalescent COVID-19. CDR3 nucleotides: TGTGCCAGCAGGCCGGGACTAGCGGGAGTCCATGAGCAGTTCTTC. It translates to CASRPGLAGVHEQFF.